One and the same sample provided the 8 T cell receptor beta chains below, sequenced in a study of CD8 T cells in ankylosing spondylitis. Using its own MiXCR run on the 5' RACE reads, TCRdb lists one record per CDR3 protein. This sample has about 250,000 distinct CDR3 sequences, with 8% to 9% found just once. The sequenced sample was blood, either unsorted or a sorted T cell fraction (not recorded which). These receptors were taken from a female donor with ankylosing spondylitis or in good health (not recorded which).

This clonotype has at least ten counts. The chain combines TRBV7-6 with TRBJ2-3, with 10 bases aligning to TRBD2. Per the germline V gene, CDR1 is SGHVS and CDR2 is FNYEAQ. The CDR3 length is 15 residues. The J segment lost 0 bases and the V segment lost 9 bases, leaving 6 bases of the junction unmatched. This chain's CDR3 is CASTGLAASTDTQYF. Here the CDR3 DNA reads TGTGCCAGTACAGGACTAGCGGCTAGCACAGATACGCAGTATTTT.

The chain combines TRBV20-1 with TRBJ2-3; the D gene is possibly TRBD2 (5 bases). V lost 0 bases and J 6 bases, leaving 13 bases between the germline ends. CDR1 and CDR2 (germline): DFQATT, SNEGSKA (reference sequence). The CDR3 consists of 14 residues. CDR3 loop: CSARDGEKWDTQYF. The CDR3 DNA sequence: TGCAGTGCTAGAGACGGGGAGAAGTGGGATACGCAGTATTTT.

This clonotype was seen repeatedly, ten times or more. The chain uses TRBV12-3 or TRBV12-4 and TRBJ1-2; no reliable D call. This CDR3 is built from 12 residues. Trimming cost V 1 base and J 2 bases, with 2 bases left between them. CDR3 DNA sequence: TGTGCCAGCAGTTTAGGGAACTATGGCTACACCTTC. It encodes CASSLGNYGYTF.

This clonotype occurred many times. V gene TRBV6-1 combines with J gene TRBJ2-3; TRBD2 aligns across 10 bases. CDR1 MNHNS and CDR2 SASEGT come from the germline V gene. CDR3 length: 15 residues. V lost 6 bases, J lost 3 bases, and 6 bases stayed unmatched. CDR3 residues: CASRGSGRGTDTQYF. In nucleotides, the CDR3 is TGTGCCAGCAGGGGGAGCGGGAGGGGAACAGATACGCAGTATTTT.

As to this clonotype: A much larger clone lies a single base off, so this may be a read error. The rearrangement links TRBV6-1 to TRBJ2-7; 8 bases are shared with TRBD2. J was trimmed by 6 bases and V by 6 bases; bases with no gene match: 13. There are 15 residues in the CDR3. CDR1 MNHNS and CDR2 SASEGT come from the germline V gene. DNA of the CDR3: TGTGCCAGCAGCCCTTATGGCGGGAGGCCGGGCGAGCAGTACTTC. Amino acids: CASSPYGGRPGEQYF.

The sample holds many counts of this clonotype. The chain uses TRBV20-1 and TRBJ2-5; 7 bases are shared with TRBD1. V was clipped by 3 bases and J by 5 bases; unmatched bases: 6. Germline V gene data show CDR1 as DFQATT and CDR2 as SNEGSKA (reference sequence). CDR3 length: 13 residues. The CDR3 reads CSASTGARETQYF. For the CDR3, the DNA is TGCAGTGCTAGTACAGGGGCGCGGGAGACCCAGTACTTC.

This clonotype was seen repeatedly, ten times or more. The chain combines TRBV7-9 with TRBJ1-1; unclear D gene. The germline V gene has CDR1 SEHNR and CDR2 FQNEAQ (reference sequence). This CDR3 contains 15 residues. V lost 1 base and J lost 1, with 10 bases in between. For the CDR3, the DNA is TGTGCCAGCAGCTTAGGTTCCATCTCGAACACTGAAGCTTTCTTT. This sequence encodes CASSLGSISNTEAFF.

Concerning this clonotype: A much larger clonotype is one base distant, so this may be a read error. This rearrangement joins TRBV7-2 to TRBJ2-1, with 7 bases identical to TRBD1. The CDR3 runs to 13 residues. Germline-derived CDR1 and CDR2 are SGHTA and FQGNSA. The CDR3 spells CASSLVRGSERFF. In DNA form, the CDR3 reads TGTGCCAGCAGCTTAGTCAGGGGGTCTGAGCGGTTCTTC.